This T cell receptor beta chain is from a study of cytotoxic CD8 clonotypes in ibrutinib-treated CLL. With 3 bases removed from V and 0 bases from J, the gap between germline ends came to 12 bases. CDR1 and CDR2 (germline): MNHNS, SASEGT. The CDR3 totals 16 residues. The repertoire was sequenced with immunoSEQ multiplex PCR; TCRdb's copy has only in-frame clones and lacks some. This table holds about 140,000 clones, around 80% found once. This chain links TRBV6-1 with TRBJ1-5; D not certain. The sequencing used PBMCs, collected after 36 months of ibrutinib treatment. The source of this sequence is a human donor with chronic lymphocytic leukemia. The CDR3: CASSDGGYYSNQPQHF. As DNA, the CDR3 is TGTGCCAGCAGTGATGGAGGATACTATAGCAATCAGCCCCAGCATTTT.